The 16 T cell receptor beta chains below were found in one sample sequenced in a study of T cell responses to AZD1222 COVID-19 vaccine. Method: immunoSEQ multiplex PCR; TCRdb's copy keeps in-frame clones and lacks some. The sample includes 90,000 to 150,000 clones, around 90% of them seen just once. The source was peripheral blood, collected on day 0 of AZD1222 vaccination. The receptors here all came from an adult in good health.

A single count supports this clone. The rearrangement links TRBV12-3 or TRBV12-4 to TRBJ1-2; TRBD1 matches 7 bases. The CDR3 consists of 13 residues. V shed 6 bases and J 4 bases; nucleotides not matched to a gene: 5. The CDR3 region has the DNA TGTGCCAGCAGCCCAAGGGGGCCCTATGGCTACACCTTC. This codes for CASSPRGPYGYTF.

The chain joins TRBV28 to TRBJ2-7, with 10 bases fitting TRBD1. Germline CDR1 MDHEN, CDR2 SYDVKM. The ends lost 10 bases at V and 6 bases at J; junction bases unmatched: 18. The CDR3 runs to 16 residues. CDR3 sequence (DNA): TGTGCCACCGACGGCACCGGGACAGGGGCCTTCGGCGAGCAGTACTTC. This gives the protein CATDGTGTGAFGEQYF.

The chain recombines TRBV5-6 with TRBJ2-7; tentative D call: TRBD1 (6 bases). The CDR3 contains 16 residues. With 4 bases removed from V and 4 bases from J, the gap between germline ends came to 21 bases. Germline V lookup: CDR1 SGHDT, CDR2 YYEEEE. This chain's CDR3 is CASSPRLGAGEYEQYF. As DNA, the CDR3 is TGTGCCAGCAGCCCCCGGTTAGGGGCAGGGGAATACGAGCAGTACTTC.

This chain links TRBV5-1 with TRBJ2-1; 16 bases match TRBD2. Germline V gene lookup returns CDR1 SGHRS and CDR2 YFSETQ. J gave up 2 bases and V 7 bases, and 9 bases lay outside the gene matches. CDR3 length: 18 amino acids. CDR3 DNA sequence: TGCGCCAGCGGTGGGACTAGCGGGGGGGTAAGGACCTACAATGAGCAGTTCTTC. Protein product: CASGGTSGGVRTYNEQFF.

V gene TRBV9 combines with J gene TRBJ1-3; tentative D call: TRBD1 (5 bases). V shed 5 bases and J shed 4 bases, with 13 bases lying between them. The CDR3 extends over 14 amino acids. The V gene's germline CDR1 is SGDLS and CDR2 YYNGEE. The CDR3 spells CASSPGGGGNTIYF. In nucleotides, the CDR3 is TGTGCCAGCAGTCCCGGCGGGGGAGGAAACACCATATATTTT.

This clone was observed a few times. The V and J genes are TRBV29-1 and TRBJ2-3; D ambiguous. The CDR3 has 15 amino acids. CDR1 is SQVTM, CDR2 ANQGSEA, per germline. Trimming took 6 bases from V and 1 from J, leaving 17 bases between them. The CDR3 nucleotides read TGCAGCGTCGCCCCTACCGCTAGGGGCACAGATACGCAGTATTTT. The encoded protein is CSVAPTARGTDTQYF.

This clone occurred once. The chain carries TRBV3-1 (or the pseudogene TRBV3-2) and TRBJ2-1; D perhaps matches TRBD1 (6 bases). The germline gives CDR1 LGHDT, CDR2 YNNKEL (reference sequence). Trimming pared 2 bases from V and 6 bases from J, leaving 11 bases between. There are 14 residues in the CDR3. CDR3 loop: CASSQSQGGNEQFF. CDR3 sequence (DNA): TGTGCCAGCAGCCAAAGCCAAGGGGGCAATGAGCAGTTCTTC.

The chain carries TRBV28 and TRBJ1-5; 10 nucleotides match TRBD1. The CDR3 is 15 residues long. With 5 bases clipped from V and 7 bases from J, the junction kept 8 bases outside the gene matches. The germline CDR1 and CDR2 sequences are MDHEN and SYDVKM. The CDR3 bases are TGTGCCAGCAGTACCGCCGGGACAGGGGACCAGCCCCAGCATTTT. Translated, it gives CASSTAGTGDQPQHF.

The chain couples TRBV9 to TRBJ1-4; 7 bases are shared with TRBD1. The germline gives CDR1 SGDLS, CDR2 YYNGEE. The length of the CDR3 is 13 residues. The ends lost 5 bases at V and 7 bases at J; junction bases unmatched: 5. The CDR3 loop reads CASSTGAAEKLFF. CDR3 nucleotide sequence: TGTGCCAGCAGTACAGGGGCAGCTGAAAAACTGTTTTTT.

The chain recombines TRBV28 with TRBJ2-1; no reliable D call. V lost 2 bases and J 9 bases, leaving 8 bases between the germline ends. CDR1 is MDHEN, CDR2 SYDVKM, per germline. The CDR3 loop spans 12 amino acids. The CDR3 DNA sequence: TGTGCCAGCAGTTTACAGGAAGGTGAGCAGTTCTTC. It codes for CASSLQEGEQFF.

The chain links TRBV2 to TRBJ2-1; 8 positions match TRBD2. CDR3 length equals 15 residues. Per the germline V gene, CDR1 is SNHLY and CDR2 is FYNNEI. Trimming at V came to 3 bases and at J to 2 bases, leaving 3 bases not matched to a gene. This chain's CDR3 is CASSEERGPYNEQFF. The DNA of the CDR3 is TGTGCCAGCAGTGAGGAGCGGGGGCCCTACAATGAGCAGTTCTTC.

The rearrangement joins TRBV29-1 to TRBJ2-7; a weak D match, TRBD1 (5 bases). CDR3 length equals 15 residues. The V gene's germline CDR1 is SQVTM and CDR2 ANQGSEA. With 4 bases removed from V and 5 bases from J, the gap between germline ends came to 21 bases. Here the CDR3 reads CSVGVGAKSGDEQYF. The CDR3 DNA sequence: TGCAGCGTTGGTGTAGGGGCCAAGAGTGGGGACGAGCAGTACTTC.

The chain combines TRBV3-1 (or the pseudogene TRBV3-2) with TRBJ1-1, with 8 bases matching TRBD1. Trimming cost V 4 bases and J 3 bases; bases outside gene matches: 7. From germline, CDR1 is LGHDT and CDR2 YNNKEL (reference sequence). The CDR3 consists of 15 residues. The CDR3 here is CASSPGQGPYTEAFF. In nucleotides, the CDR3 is TGTGCCAGCAGCCCCGGACAGGGTCCGTACACTGAAGCTTTCTTT.

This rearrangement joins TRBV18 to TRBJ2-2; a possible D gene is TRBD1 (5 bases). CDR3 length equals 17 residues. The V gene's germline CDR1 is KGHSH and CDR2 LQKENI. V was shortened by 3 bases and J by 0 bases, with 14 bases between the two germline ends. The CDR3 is CASSPGLLHPNTGELFF. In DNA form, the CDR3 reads TGTGCCAGCTCACCGGGGCTCTTACATCCGAACACCGGGGAGCTGTTTTTT.

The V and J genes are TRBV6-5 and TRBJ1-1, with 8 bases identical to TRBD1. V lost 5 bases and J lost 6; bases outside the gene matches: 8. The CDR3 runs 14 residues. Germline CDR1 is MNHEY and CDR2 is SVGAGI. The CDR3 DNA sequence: TGTGCCAGCAGTACACAGGGGGTGCGGGCTGAAGCTTTCTTT. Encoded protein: CASSTQGVRAEAFF.

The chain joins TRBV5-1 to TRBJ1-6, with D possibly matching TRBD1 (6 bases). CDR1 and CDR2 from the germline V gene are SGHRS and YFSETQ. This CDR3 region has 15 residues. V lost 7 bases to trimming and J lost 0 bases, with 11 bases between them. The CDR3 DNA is TGCGCCAGCGCTACAGGGAGCTCCTATAATTCACCCCTCCACTTT. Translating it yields CASATGSSYNSPLHF.